These T cell receptor beta chains were read from a single sample in a study of post-analysis software for immune sequencing data. MiXCR, run by TCRdb on the PCR reads, gives a single entry per CDR3 protein. The data hold 600,000 to 700,000 distinct CDR3 sequences, with roughly three fifths observed a single time. The sample was blood. These receptors came from a girl aged 2-15 years with multiple sclerosis. CDR3s include the opening cysteine and the closing phenylalanine or tryptophan. The D gene is left open where the match is weak. Only part of the rows carry a size: once, few, many, or a class if the clone is expanded.

TRBJ2-7	TRBV6-1	TRBD2	-	TGTGCCAGCAGTGGCAGCCTAGCGGGGCTCTCCTACGAGCAGTACTTC	CASSGSLAGLSYEQYF
TRBJ2-1	TRBV2	TRBD2	few	TGTGCCAGCAGTGAAAACGTAGCGGGCGAGGTGTTCTTC	CASSENVAGEVFF
TRBJ2-3	TRBV20-1	-	-	TGCAGTGCTAGTTTGGGAGATACGCAGTATTTT	CSASLGDTQYF
TRBJ2-5	TRBV6-1	-	-	TGTGCCAGCAGTGAAGGTCCAGGGATCCAAGAGACCCAGTACTTC	CASSEGPGIQETQYF
TRBJ2-5	TRBV7-2	TRBD2	-	TGTGCCAGCAGCCCATCCCCTAGCGGGGCAGGGGAGACCCAGTACTTC	CASSPSPSGAGETQYF
TRBJ2-1	TRBV12-3/TRBV12-4	-	few	TGTGCCAGCGGAACCAGAGGCTCCTACAATGAGCAGTTCTTC	CASGTRGSYNEQFF
TRBJ2-7	TRBV6-5	-	-	TGTGCCAGCAGTCGGCGAGGCTCCTACGAGCAGTACTTC	CASSRRGSYEQYF
TRBJ2-1	TRBV25-1	TRBD2	-	TGTGCCAGCAGTGAATTGGAGCGGGGGGAGCAGTTCTTC	CASSELERGEQFF
TRBJ2-5	TRBV5-1	-	-	TGCGCCAGCAGCTTGGCCGCCCAGAGGGAGACCCAGTACTTC	CASSLAAQRETQYF
TRBJ2-7	TRBV12-3/TRBV12-4	-	few	TGTGCCAGCAGTATACTGCCGTCCGAGCAGTACTTC	CASSILPSEQYF
TRBJ2-7	TRBV25-1	-	few	TGTGCCAGCAGTTCGTCGGAGTGGAGCGAGCAGTACTTC	CASSSSEWSEQYF